A single sample is the source of the 17 T cell receptor beta chains below, sequenced in a study of T cell responses to AZD1222 COVID-19 vaccine. Profiling relied on immunoSEQ multiplex PCR, and the TCRdb table lists in-frame clones only, not all of them. The data hold about 88,000 clones, with around 91% observed a single time. This specimen consisted of peripheral blood, obtained on day 0 of MenACWY control vaccination. These receptors were obtained from an adult in good health.

The genes are TRBV9 and TRBJ1-6, with no clear D. This CDR3 region has 13 residues. Deletions cut 5 bases from V and 7 bases from J, with 10 bases between. The germline V gene has CDR1 SGDLS and CDR2 YYNGEE. This CDR3 is CASSTLGNSPLHF. The CDR3 DNA is TGTGCCAGCAGTACCCTTGGGAATTCACCCCTCCACTTT.

By sample fraction, this clone is medium-sized. This CDR3 is CASKGQGETGELFF. The CDR3 DNA reads TGTGCCAGTAAGGGACAGGGGGAGACCGGGGAGCTGTTTTTT. The V gene is TRBV19, the J gene TRBJ2-2, with TRBD1 matching over 11 bases. V shed 7 bases, J shed 5 bases, and the junction held 3 bases outside the gene matches. The V gene's germline CDR1 is LNHDA and CDR2 SQIVND (reference sequence). The CDR3 totals 14 residues.

This clone showed up just once. The chain combines TRBV19 with TRBJ1-6; tentative D call: TRBD1 (5 bases). The V gene lost 9 bases and the J gene lost 4 bases, with 10 bases spanning the gap. The CDR3 spans 13 residues. Looked up from germline, CDR1 is LNHDA and CDR2 is SQIVND (reference sequence). The CDR3 DNA sequence: TGTGCCAGCAGGGATTCTTATAATTCACCCCTCCACTTT. It yields the protein CASRDSYNSPLHF.

CDR3 sequence: CSVRTGALGEQYF. The DNA for the CDR3 is TGCAGCGTGCGGACAGGGGCATTGGGGGAGCAGTACTTC. The chain couples TRBV29-1 to TRBJ2-7; TRBD1 agrees at 9 bases. V lost 6 bases, J lost 7 bases, and 10 bases stayed unmatched. There are 13 residues in the CDR3. Germline V gives CDR1 SQVTM, CDR2 ANQGSEA.

The chain has TRBV5-1 and TRBJ1-1; D unclear. Germline V gives CDR1 SGHRS, CDR2 YFSETQ. This CDR3 has 15 amino acids. The V end was cut by 0 bases, the J end by 5 bases, with 14 bases between. The CDR3 here is CASSLVSGLETEAFF. CDR3 DNA: TGCGCCAGCAGCTTGGTATCGGGGTTGGAAACTGAAGCTTTCTTT.

The rearrangement links TRBV6-1 to TRBJ2-5, with 8 nucleotides matching TRBD1. The CDR3 spans 14 residues. The V segment lost 3 bases and the J segment 3 bases; nucleotides outside the gene matches: 3. In germline, CDR1 is MNHNS, CDR2 SASEGT. This chain's CDR3 is CASSEGQAKETQYF. The CDR3 nucleotides read TGTGCCAGCAGTGAGGGACAGGCTAAAGAGACCCAGTACTTC.

This clone showed up just once. V gene TRBV7-9 combines with J gene TRBJ2-7; TRBD1 matches at 8 bases. The germline gives CDR1 SEHNR, CDR2 FQNEAQ (reference sequence). Trimming cost V 9 bases and J 0 bases; bases outside gene matches: 4. This CDR3 is 13 amino acids long. The CDR3 loop is CASDRGLSYEQYF. The CDR3 coding sequence is TGTGCCAGTGACAGGGGACTCTCCTACGAGCAGTACTTC.

The chain combines TRBV27 with TRBJ1-1; D is unclear. The CDR3 covers 15 residues. Germline V CDR1 and CDR2: MNHEY, SMNVEV (reference sequence). The ends were cut back, 0 bases at V and 5 bases at J, with 13 bases in the middle. CDR3 DNA: TGTGCCAGCAGTTTATCCGCCGCCGCGGGGACTGAAGCTTTCTTT. Translating it yields CASSLSAAAGTEAFF.

The chain joins TRBV2 to TRBJ1-4; TRBD1 might be the D (6 bases). Trimming removed 4 bases at V and 4 bases at J, with 13 bases between. The CDR3 contains 15 residues. The germline gives CDR1 SNHLY, CDR2 FYNNEI. The CDR3 DNA reads as TGTGCCAGCAGTGGGCCCCAGGGGTTTAATGAAAAACTGTTTTTT. Its translation: CASSGPQGFNEKLFF.

V usage is TRBV6-2 or TRBV6-3 and J usage is TRBJ1-2, with 7 bases matching TRBD1. This CDR3 region has 15 residues. CDR1 and CDR2 from the germline V gene are MNHEY and SVGEGT. J gave up 5 bases and V 5 bases, and 11 bases lay outside the gene matches. The CDR3 DNA is TGTGCCAGCAGTAACCCCCGACAGGGAGAATATGGCTACACCTTC. Its translation: CASSNPRQGEYGYTF.

The V gene is TRBV9, the J gene TRBJ2-3; 11 positions match TRBD2. J gave up 3 bases and V 4 bases, and 7 bases lay outside the gene matches. Per germline, CDR1 SGDLS and CDR2 YYNGEE. There are 16 residues in the CDR3. The CDR3, as DNA: TGTGCCAGCAGCCCCACGGGGACTAGCGGTACAGATACGCAGTATTTT. Translating it yields CASSPTGTSGTDTQYF.

The chain uses TRBV7-9 and TRBJ2-2; 9 nucleotides line up with TRBD1. CDR3 size: 16 residues. Germline-derived CDR1 and CDR2 are SEHNR and FQNEAQ (reference sequence). Trimming cost V 5 bases and J 2 bases; bases outside gene matches: 6. The CDR3 DNA reads TGTGCCAGCAGCCCACCGGGACAGGGAAACACCGGGGAGCTGTTTTTT. It is translated as CASSPPGQGNTGELFF.

Worth noting for this clone: The same CDR3 is also encoded by other DNA sequences in this sample. The chain has TRBV6-5 and TRBJ1-2, with TRBD1 identical over 8 bases. This CDR3 is built from 13 residues. CDR1 is MNHEY and CDR2 is SVGAGI in the germline V gene. With V trimmed by 5 bases and J by 3 bases, 2 bases remained unmatched. In nucleotides, the CDR3 is TGTGCCAGCAGTCCGACAGGGGACTATGGCTACACCTTC. Protein sequence: CASSPTGDYGYTF.

V is TRBV19 and J is TRBJ1-2; 8 bases align to TRBD1. Germline V gene data show CDR1 as LNHDA and CDR2 as SQIVND (reference sequence). The V and J ends lost 6 bases and 5 bases, in that order; junction bases with no gene match: 8. CDR3 length: 14 amino acids. The CDR3 DNA reads TGTGCCAGTAGCCCTAGGACAGGGCCTTATGGCTACACCTTC. The encoded protein is CASSPRTGPYGYTF.

The V gene is TRBV10-3, the J gene TRBJ2-3; possibly TRBD2 for D (5 bases). This CDR3 has 15 residues. The germline V gene encodes CDR1 ENHRY and CDR2 SYGVKD. V was clipped by 10 bases and J by 0 bases, with 17 bases between them. DNA for the CDR3: TGTGCCACCCCCACTAGTGGACCTAGCACAGATACGCAGTATTTT. The encoded protein is CATPTSGPSTDTQYF.

J is TRBJ2-5 and V is TRBV7-2; D is possibly TRBD1 or TRBD2 (5 bases each). Trimming took off 5 bases at V and 1 base at J, with 14 bases between the two ends. Germline lookup yields CDR1 SGHTA and CDR2 FQGNSA. There are 15 residues in the CDR3. The CDR3 protein is CASSPEPGGQETQYF. The DNA for the CDR3 is TGTGCCAGCAGCCCCGAGCCTGGGGGCCAAGAGACCCAGTACTTC.

This clone was observed a single time. This chain joins TRBV12-3 or TRBV12-4 and TRBJ1-2; D remains unclear. This CDR3 has 12 amino acids. V lost 3 bases, J lost 8 bases, and 10 bases lay in between. The CDR3 sequence: CASSFVARGYTF. The CDR3, as DNA: TGTGCCAGCAGTTTTGTGGCCAGAGGCTACACCTTC.